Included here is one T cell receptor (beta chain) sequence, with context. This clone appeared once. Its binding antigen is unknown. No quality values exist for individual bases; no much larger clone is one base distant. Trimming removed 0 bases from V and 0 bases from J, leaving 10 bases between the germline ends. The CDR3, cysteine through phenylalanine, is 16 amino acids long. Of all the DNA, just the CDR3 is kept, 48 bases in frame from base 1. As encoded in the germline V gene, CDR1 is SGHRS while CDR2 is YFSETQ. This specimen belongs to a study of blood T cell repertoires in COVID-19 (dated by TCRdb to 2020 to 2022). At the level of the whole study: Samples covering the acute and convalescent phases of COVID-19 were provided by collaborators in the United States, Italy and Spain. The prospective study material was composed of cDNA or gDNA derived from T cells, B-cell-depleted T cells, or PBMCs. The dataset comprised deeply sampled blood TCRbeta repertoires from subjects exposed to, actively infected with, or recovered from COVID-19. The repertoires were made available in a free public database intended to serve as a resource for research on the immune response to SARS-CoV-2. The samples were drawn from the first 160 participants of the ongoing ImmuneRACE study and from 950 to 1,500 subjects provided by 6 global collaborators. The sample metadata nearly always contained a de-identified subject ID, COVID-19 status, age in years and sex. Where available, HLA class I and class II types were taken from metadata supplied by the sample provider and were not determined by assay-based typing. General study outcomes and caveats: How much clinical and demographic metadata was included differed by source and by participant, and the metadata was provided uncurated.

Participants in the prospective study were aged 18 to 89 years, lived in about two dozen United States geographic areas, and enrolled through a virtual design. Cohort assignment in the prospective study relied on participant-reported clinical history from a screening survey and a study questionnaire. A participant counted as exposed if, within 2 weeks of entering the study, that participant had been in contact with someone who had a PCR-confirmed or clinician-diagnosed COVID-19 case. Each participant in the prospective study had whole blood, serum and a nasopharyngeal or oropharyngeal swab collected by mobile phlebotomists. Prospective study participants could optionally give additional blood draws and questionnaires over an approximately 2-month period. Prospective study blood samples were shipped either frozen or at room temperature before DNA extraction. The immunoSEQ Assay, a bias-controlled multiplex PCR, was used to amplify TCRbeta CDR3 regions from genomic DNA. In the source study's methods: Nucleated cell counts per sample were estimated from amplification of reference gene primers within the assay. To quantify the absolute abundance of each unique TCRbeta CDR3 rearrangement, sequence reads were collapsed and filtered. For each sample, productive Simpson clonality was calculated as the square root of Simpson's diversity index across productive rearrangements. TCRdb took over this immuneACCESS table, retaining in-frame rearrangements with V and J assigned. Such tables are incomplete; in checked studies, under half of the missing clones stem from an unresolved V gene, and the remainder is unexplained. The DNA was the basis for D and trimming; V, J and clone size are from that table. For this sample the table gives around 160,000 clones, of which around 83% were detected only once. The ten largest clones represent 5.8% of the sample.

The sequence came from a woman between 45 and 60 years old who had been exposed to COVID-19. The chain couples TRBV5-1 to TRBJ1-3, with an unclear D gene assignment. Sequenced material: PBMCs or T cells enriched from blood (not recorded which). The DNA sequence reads TGCGCCAGCAGCTTGGACGTCACCAGCTCTGGAAACACCATATATTTT. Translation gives CASSLDVTSSGNTIYF.